The 22 T cell receptor beta chains below all came from one sample that was sequenced in a study of blood T cell repertoires in COVID-19. Assay: immunoSEQ multiplex PCR; the TCRdb copy retains only in-frame clones and omits some. This sample has roughly 260,000 clones; roughly 86% occur once, and the top ten carry over 2%. The specimen was peripheral blood. Receptor source: a woman aged 45-65 years with acute or convalescent COVID-19.

The rearrangement uses TRBV20-1 and TRBJ1-4; 8 nucleotides agree with TRBD1. The CDR3 extends over 15 amino acids. Germline V lookup: CDR1 DFQATT, CDR2 SNEGSKA (reference sequence). Trimming cost V 3 bases and J 5 bases; bases outside gene matches: 8. The CDR3 sequence is CSASRRDRPNEKLFF. The CDR3 nucleotides read TGCAGTGCTAGTCGCCGGGACAGGCCAAATGAAAAACTGTTTTTT.

The chain joins TRBV6-2 or TRBV6-3 to TRBJ2-3, with D possibly being TRBD2 (6 bases). The V end was cut by 3 bases, the J end by 3 bases, with 16 bases between. The CDR3 runs 16 residues. CDR1 and CDR2 from the germline V gene are MNHEY and SVGEGT. This CDR3 reads CASSYDAGFRTDTQYF. The CDR3 DNA sequence: TGTGCCAGCAGTTATGACGCGGGATTTCGAACAGATACGCAGTATTTT.

The J gene is TRBJ2-5, the V gene TRBV5-1; maybe TRBD2 (6 bases). V lost 3 bases and J 3 bases, leaving 12 bases between the germline ends. This CDR3 spans 14 amino acids. CDR1 is SGHRS, CDR2 YFSETQ, per germline. The CDR3 DNA is TGCGCCAGCAGCTGGAGGGGCCCAGAAGAGACCCAGTACTTC. Encoded protein: CASSWRGPEETQYF.

The chain joins TRBV27 to TRBJ2-7; 10 bases fit TRBD2. J lost 3 bases, V lost 0 bases, and 8 bases had no gene match. Germline CDR1 MNHEY, CDR2 SMNVEV (reference sequence). CDR3 length equals 17 residues. CDR3 nucleotide sequence: TGTGCCAGCAGTTTATCGCCTATAATAGCGGGAGGCTACGAGCAGTACTTC. Translation: CASSLSPIIAGGYEQYF.

The J gene is TRBJ1-5, the V gene TRBV6-5; weak D call: TRBD1 (5 bases). V lost 11 bases to trimming and J lost 6 bases, with 20 bases between them. Germline V gene sequence: CDR1 MNHEY, CDR2 SVGAGI. The CDR3 is made up of 14 amino acids. CDR3 sequence (DNA): TGTGCCGGTAGACCGGCGGGCGGGGGTCAGCCCCAGCATTTT. Residues: CAGRPAGGGQPQHF.

This clone has more than one count but fewer than ten. The chain employs TRBV5-4 and TRBJ1-5; weak D call: TRBD1 (6 bases). The germline V gene has CDR1 SGHNT and CDR2 YYREEE (reference sequence). The CDR3 totals 13 residues. The V end lost 4 bases, the J end lost 10 bases, and 15 bases lay between the germline ends. Written as DNA, the CDR3 is TGTGCCAGCAGCAAAGGGGGACAAAGACCCCAGCATTTT. It encodes CASSKGGQRPQHF.

J is TRBJ2-2 and V is TRBV7-9; D is undetermined. V shed 7 bases and J shed 0 bases, with 6 bases lying between them. The germline CDR1 and CDR2 sequences are SEHNR and FQNEAQ (reference sequence). The CDR3 consists of 13 residues. The CDR3 DNA follows: TGTGCCAGCATCCAGGCGAACACCGGGGAGCTGTTTTTT. Translating it yields CASIQANTGELFF. Using reference TRBV7-9 and TRBJ2-2 for the parts outside the CDR3, the full variable domain is DTGVSQNPRHKITKRGQNVTFRCDPISEHNRLYWYRQTLGQGPEFLTYFQNEAQLEKSRLLSDRFSAERPKGSFSTLEIQRTEQGDSAMYLCASIQANTGELFFGEGSRLTVL.

The chain is built from TRBV10-2 and TRBJ2-7; 12 bases align to TRBD1. This CDR3 contains 14 residues. The germline V gene has CDR1 WSHSY and CDR2 SAAADI. J was trimmed by 5 bases and V by 7 bases; bases with no gene match: 6. The CDR3 bases are TGCGCCAGCAAGCCGGGACAGGGGGCGGACGAGCAGTACTTC. Translating gives CASKPGQGADEQYF.

The chain couples TRBV25-1 to TRBJ2-1, with D possibly being TRBD2 (5 bases). Germline V gives CDR1 MGHDK, CDR2 SYGVNS. Trimming pared 3 bases from V and 7 bases from J, leaving 13 bases between. The CDR3 has 14 amino acids. The CDR3 loop is CASSELANSNEQFF. CDR3 DNA sequence: TGTGCCAGCAGTGAGTTAGCGAATTCGAATGAGCAGTTCTTC.

V gene TRBV7-9 combines with J gene TRBJ1-1, with 8 bases aligning to TRBD1. The CDR3 spans 16 residues. Unmatched junction bases numbered 12, after V lost 2 bases and J lost 7 bases. Per germline, CDR1 SEHNR and CDR2 FQNEAQ (reference sequence). The CDR3 coding sequence is TGTGCCAGCAGCTTAATTGTGGACAGGGATTTTATTGAAGCTTTCTTT. Translated, it gives CASSLIVDRDFIEAFF.

A single count supports this clone. The rearrangement links TRBV5-1 to TRBJ2-3; D is perhaps TRBD2 (5 bases). Trimming removed 1 base at V and 6 bases at J, with 12 bases between. This CDR3 is 14 amino acids long. Germline values: CDR1 SGHRS, CDR2 YFSETQ. CDR3 in amino acids: CASSLNLARDTQYF. CDR3 in DNA: TGCGCCAGCAGCTTGAATCTAGCCCGGGATACGCAGTATTTT.

The rearrangement links TRBV5-5 to TRBJ1-6; 7 bases are shared with TRBD1. The J segment lost 4 bases and the V segment lost 5 bases, leaving 9 bases of the junction unmatched. The CDR3 totals 16 residues. The germline CDR1 and CDR2 sequences are SGHKS and YYEKEE (reference sequence). CDR3 sequence (DNA): TGTGCCAGCAGTAATCTTCCGGGACAGTATAATTCACCCCTCCACTTT. It yields the protein CASSNLPGQYNSPLHF.

V usage is TRBV29-1 and J usage is TRBJ1-2, with D uncertain. Germline CDR1 reads SQVTM; CDR2 reads ANQGSEA. Trimming left V 7 bases short and J 0 bases short, with 12 bases between. This CDR3 region has 13 residues. The CDR3 sequence: CSGDSGANYGYTF. DNA of the CDR3: TGCAGCGGTGACTCCGGAGCTAACTATGGCTACACCTTC. The full variable domain, its missing parts supplied by reference TRBV29-1 and TRBJ1-2, is SAVISQKPSRDICQRGTSLTIQCQVDSQVTMMFWYRQQPGQSLTLIATANQGSEATYESGFVIDKFPISRPNLTFSTLTVSNMSPEDSSIYLCSGDSGANYGYTFGSGTRLTVV.

This clone was detected only a few times. The chain carries TRBV4-1 and TRBJ1-4; 8 bases agree with TRBD1. Trimming removed 3 bases from V and 0 bases from J; junction bases left unmatched: 6. CDR1 is MGHRA and CDR2 is YSYEKL in the germline V gene. The CDR3 covers 17 residues. The chain's CDR3 is CASSQGGQAATNEKLFF. The CDR3 DNA follows: TGCGCCAGCAGCCAGGGGGGACAGGCCGCAACTAATGAAAAACTGTTTTTT.

This clone turned up a few times. The same CDR3 also results from other DNA sequences found in this sample. The chain employs TRBV11-1 and TRBJ2-7, with a possible D match to TRBD1 (6 bases). The CDR3 has 14 amino acids. The germline V gene has CDR1 SGHAT and CDR2 FQDESV (reference sequence). V shed 5 bases and J shed 4 bases, with 15 bases lying between them. In DNA, the CDR3 is TGTGCCAGCAGCCCTAGGGGGAGATCATACGAGCAGTACTTC. It codes for CASSPRGRSYEQYF.

This clone was counted only a few times. The chain couples TRBV7-2 to TRBJ2-7; weak D call: TRBD1 (5 bases). The CDR3 consists of 15 residues. Trimming pared 1 base from V and 2 bases from J, leaving 12 bases between. The V gene's germline CDR1 is SGHTA and CDR2 FQGNSA. The CDR3 nucleotides read TGTGCCAGCAGCTTAGAGGGGCAGAAGGCCTACGAGCAGTACTTC. Translation: CASSLEGQKAYEQYF.

This clone occurred once. The V and J genes are TRBV6-5 and TRBJ1-4, with a tentative D call TRBD1 (5 bases). Trimming pared 6 bases from V and 7 bases from J, leaving 12 bases between. Germline V gives CDR1 MNHEY, CDR2 SVGAGI. The CDR3 extends over 13 amino acids. CDR3 coding DNA: TGTGCCAGCAGCGTCCAGGGCGGTGAAAAACTGTTTTTT. It specifies CASSVQGGEKLFF.

The V call is TRBV5-1, the J call TRBJ1-2, with 7 positions matching TRBD1. The CDR3 loop spans 12 amino acids. J lost 10 bases, V lost 5 bases, and 8 bases had no gene match. Germline values: CDR1 SGHRS, CDR2 YFSETQ. The CDR3 protein is CASSPQGLDYTF. The CDR3 DNA reads as TGCGCCAGCAGTCCACAGGGGTTAGACTACACCTTC.

The rearrangement joins TRBV24-1 to TRBJ1-5, with D perhaps matching TRBD1 (5 bases). Trimming stripped 0 bases from V and 4 bases from J, with 6 bases between. Germline CDR1 reads KGHDR; CDR2 reads SFDVKD. The CDR3 covers 14 residues. DNA for the CDR3: TGTGCCACCAGTGATTTGTACAGGAATCAGCCCCAGCATTTT. It translates to CATSDLYRNQPQHF.

V is TRBV5-1 and J is TRBJ2-1; TRBD1 matches 7 bases. The V and J ends lost 5 bases and 3 bases, in that order; junction bases with no gene match: 5. Germline CDR1 is SGHRS and CDR2 is YFSETQ. The length of the CDR3 is 14 residues. The CDR3 DNA is TGCGCCAGCAGTGAAGGGACAGACTACAATGAGCAGTTCTTC. Encoded protein: CASSEGTDYNEQFF.

The chain carries TRBV30 and TRBJ2-5, with 14 bases fitting TRBD2. The CDR3 is 18 residues long. J lost 5 bases, V lost 2 bases, and 13 bases had no gene match. From germline, CDR1 is GTSNPN and CDR2 SVGIG (reference sequence). CDR3 nucleotide sequence: TGTGCCTGGAGTCCCCACCGTCTGACTAGCGGGAGGGGCGAGACCCAGTACTTC. Amino acids: CAWSPHRLTSGRGETQYF.

This sequence joins TRBV28 and TRBJ2-7; 8 bases are a match to TRBD2. Germline lookup yields CDR1 MDHEN and CDR2 SYDVKM. The ends lost 3 bases at V and 2 bases at J; junction bases unmatched: 6. The CDR3 runs 15 residues. The CDR3 sequence: CASSFWAGGTYEQYF. DNA for the CDR3: TGTGCCAGCAGTTTCTGGGCGGGAGGTACCTACGAGCAGTACTTC.